What follows are 21 T cell receptor beta chains derived from one specimen sequenced in a study of blood T cell repertoires in COVID-19. Assay: immunoSEQ multiplex PCR; the TCRdb copy retains only in-frame clones and omits some. This sample carries about 200,000 clones, more than 85% of them seen once, and the ten largest clones take around 3%. The source material was peripheral blood. The receptors were sampled from a man in his 60s with acute or convalescent COVID-19.

The chain carries TRBV5-1 and TRBJ2-7; 12 nucleotides align to TRBD1. Per germline, CDR1 SGHRS and CDR2 YFSETQ. The junction had 11 bases not matched to a gene; V was cut back by 4 bases and J by 3 bases. CDR3 length equals 17 residues. The CDR3 loop reads CASSLAGTGGVSYEQYF. The CDR3 bases are TGCGCCAGCAGCCTTGCCGGGACAGGGGGCGTAAGCTACGAGCAGTACTTC. The full variable domain, in which reference TRBV5-1 and TRBJ2-7 provide the parts outside the CDR3, is KAGVTQTPRYLIKTRGQQVTLSCSPISGHRSVSWYQQTPGQGLQFLFEYFSETQRNKGNFPGRFSGRQFSNSRSEMNVSTLELGDSALYLCASSLAGTGGVSYEQYFGPGTRLTVT.

The chain uses TRBV7-6 and TRBJ1-1; 12 bases map to TRBD1. V lost 5 bases and J lost 1; bases outside the gene matches: 17. CDR1 and CDR2 (germline): SGHVS, FNYEAQ. The CDR3 contains 20 residues. The CDR3 coding sequence is TGTGCCAGCAGCCGTGCCTTAACCGGGACAGGGGGCGTAAGGAACACTGAAGCTTTCTTT. Encoded protein: CASSRALTGTGGVRNTEAFF.

The chain couples TRBV6-5 to TRBJ1-6; D possibly corresponds to TRBD1 (6 bases). In germline, CDR1 is MNHEY, CDR2 SVGAGI. V was cut by 7 bases and J by 7 bases, with 11 bases left in between. The CDR3 loop spans 13 amino acids. CDR3 in amino acids: CASNMQGNSPLHF. CDR3 DNA sequence: TGTGCCAGCAACATGCAGGGGAATTCACCCCTCCACTTT.

Points on this clone: A read error may explain this, as a much larger clone is one base away. Other DNA sequences in this sample translate to the same CDR3. V is TRBV6-2 or TRBV6-3 and J is TRBJ2-7; 12 bases fit TRBD2. The CDR3 consists of 15 residues. With V trimmed by 0 bases and J by 4 bases, 1 base remained unmatched. The germline CDR1 and CDR2 sequences are MNHEY and SVGEGT. The CDR3 sequence is CASSYSTSGGYEQYF. The CDR3 DNA reads as TGTGCCAGCAGTTACTCGACTAGCGGGGGTTACGAGCAGTACTTC.

The chain joins TRBV7-8 to TRBJ2-7, with TRBD1 identical over 7 bases. Looked up from germline, CDR1 is SGHVS and CDR2 is FQNEAQ. This CDR3 comprises 14 residues. J gave up 3 bases and V 5 bases, and 7 bases lay outside the gene matches. CDR3 in DNA: TGTGCCAGCAGCCTAAGACAGGGCGGCTACGAGCAGTACTTC. This encodes CASSLRQGGYEQYF.

V gene TRBV5-4 combines with J gene TRBJ2-2; 7 bases agree with TRBD1. Germline lookup yields CDR1 SGHNT and CDR2 YYREEE (reference sequence). This CDR3 region has 17 residues. V shed 4 bases, J shed 2 bases, and the junction held 11 bases outside the gene matches. The CDR3 DNA reads TGTGCCAGCAGCCCACCCGGGACAGCCCTTAACACCGGGGAGCTGTTTTTT. Amino acid sequence: CASSPPGTALNTGELFF. The full variable domain, in which reference TRBV5-4 and TRBJ2-2 provide the parts outside the CDR3, is ETGVTQSPTHLIKTRGQQVTLRCSSQSGHNTVSWYQQALGQGPQFIFQYYREEENGRGNFPPRFSGLQFPNYSSELNVNALELDDSALYLCASSPPGTALNTGELFFGEGSRLTVL.

The CDR3 here is CASSIAGRVFSGANVLTF. Here the CDR3 DNA reads TGTGCCAGTAGTATAGCTGGCAGGGTTTTCTCTGGGGCCAACGTCCTGACTTTC. The chain carries TRBV19 and TRBJ2-6; TRBD1 is a possible D gene (5 bases). Trimming took 1 base from V and 0 from J, leaving 13 bases between them. This CDR3 contains 18 residues. Germline-derived CDR1 and CDR2 are LNHDA and SQIVND (reference sequence).

The chain carries TRBV28 and TRBJ2-3, with 8 bases fitting TRBD2. The V and J ends lost 5 bases and 1 base, in that order; junction bases with no gene match: 8. Germline V CDR1 and CDR2: MDHEN, SYDVKM. The CDR3 has 16 amino acids. CDR3 residues: CASSMTGREGTDTQYF. The CDR3 coding sequence is TGTGCCAGCAGTATGACCGGGAGGGAAGGCACAGATACGCAGTATTTT. The full variable domain, its missing parts supplied by reference TRBV28 and TRBJ2-3, is DVKVTQSSRYLVKRTGEKVFLECVQDMDHENMFWYRQDPGLGLRLIYFSYDVKMKEKGDIPEGYSVSREKKERFSLILESASTNQTSMYLCASSMTGREGTDTQYFGPGTRLTVL.

The CDR3 DNA sequence: TGTGCCACCGAGGGGGAGGGGGTTGCCAAAAACATTCAGTACTTC. This gives the protein CATEGEGVAKNIQYF. The chain couples TRBV24-1 to TRBJ2-4; tentative D call: TRBD2 (7 bases). The CDR3 spans 15 residues. Germline V gene data show CDR1 as KGHDR and CDR2 as SFDVKD. V dropped 9 bases and J dropped 1 base, with 15 bases sitting between them.

V usage is TRBV27 and J usage is TRBJ2-5; possibly TRBD2 for D (7 bases). Trimming shortened V by 3 bases and J by 5 bases, and 13 bases separated the two germline ends. This CDR3 is built from 14 residues. CDR1 is MNHEY and CDR2 is SMNVEV in the germline V gene (reference sequence). In DNA, the CDR3 is TGTGCCAGCAGTTTTGCGGGGGCAGGGGAGACCCAGTACTTC. Translated: CASSFAGAGETQYF.

The V gene is TRBV5-1, the J gene TRBJ2-1; D uncertain. The CDR3 contains 14 residues. Germline V gene sequence: CDR1 SGHRS, CDR2 YFSETQ. V shed 3 bases and J shed 4 bases, with 11 bases lying between them. CDR3 sequence: CASSSGQAYNEQFF. CDR3 in DNA: TGCGCCAGCAGCTCCGGCCAGGCTTACAATGAGCAGTTCTTC. Based on the CDR3 plus reference TRBV5-1 and TRBJ2-1, the full variable domain is KAGVTQTPRYLIKTRGQQVTLSCSPISGHRSVSWYQQTPGQGLQFLFEYFSETQRNKGNFPGRFSGRQFSNSRSEMNVSTLELGDSALYLCASSSGQAYNEQFFGPGTRLTVL.

This chain links TRBV7-6 with TRBJ1-1; D might be TRBD1 (6 bases). Trimming took 5 bases from V and 1 from J, leaving 14 bases between them. Germline V gene lookup returns CDR1 SGHVS and CDR2 FNYEAQ. This CDR3 is 15 amino acids long. The CDR3 sequence: CASSPPGTTNTEAFF. In DNA, the CDR3 is TGTGCCAGCAGCCCTCCCGGGACAACGAACACTGAAGCTTTCTTT.

The table lists this clone with a count of one. The chain has TRBV29-1 and TRBJ1-2; no definite D call. CDR1 and CDR2 from the germline V gene are SQVTM and ANQGSEA. The CDR3 covers 12 residues. V shed 0 bases and J shed 7 bases, with 9 bases lying between them. CDR3 sequence: CSVEDKEGGYTF. CDR3 DNA: TGCAGCGTTGAAGATAAGGAGGGTGGCTACACCTTC.

This chain links TRBV5-6 with TRBJ1-5, with TRBD1 matching over 7 bases. Unmatched junction bases numbered 7, after V lost 1 base and J lost 6 bases. CDR3 size: 15 residues. Germline CDR1 SGHDT, CDR2 YYEEEE. The CDR3 spells CASSLYVTGPQPQHF. The CDR3 DNA sequence: TGTGCCAGCAGCTTGTATGTGACAGGGCCTCAGCCCCAGCATTTT.

There are a few counts of this clone. J is TRBJ1-2 and V is TRBV6-5; tentative D call: TRBD1 (5 bases). The germline gives CDR1 MNHEY, CDR2 SVGAGI. This CDR3 is built from 13 residues. Trimming removed 5 bases at V and 5 bases at J, with 12 bases between. The CDR3 DNA sequence: TGTGCCAGCAGTCGCCCAGGGTATTATGGCTACACCTTC. As protein: CASSRPGYYGYTF.

CDR3 nucleotide sequence: TGTGCCAGCAGCTTAGGGTGGGGGGAGAAAGCTTTCTTT. It yields the protein CASSLGWGEKAFF. The chain recombines TRBV7-9 with TRBJ1-1; TRBD1 is a possible D gene (5 bases). The CDR3 runs to 13 residues. The V end was cut by 1 base, the J end by 9 bases, with 12 bases between. Germline V gives CDR1 SEHNR, CDR2 FQNEAQ (reference sequence).

CDR3 sequence: CASSLVPAGTTNTGELFF. CDR3 DNA sequence: TGCGCCAGCAGCTTGGTCCCCGCCGGGACAACCAATACCGGGGAGCTGTTTTTT. The rearrangement links TRBV5-1 to TRBJ2-2, with a possible D match to TRBD1 (6 bases). This CDR3 region has 18 residues. In germline, CDR1 is SGHRS, CDR2 YFSETQ. With 0 bases removed from V and 5 bases from J, the gap between germline ends came to 20 bases.

The rearrangement uses TRBV27 and TRBJ1-1, with 8 bases lining up with TRBD1. V gave up 5 bases and J gave up 3 bases; unmatched junction bases: 5. The germline gives CDR1 MNHEY, CDR2 SMNVEV (reference sequence). CDR3 size: 14 residues. CDR3 coding DNA: TGTGCCAGCAGTAGCCGGGACAGGTACACTGAAGCTTTCTTT. As protein: CASSSRDRYTEAFF.

The rearrangement joins TRBV28 to TRBJ2-7, with 8 positions matching TRBD2. V lost 4 bases and J lost 4; bases outside the gene matches: 9. This CDR3 has 15 residues. CDR1 and CDR2 (germline): MDHEN, SYDVKM. The CDR3 is CASSSLGRGVYEQYF. CDR3 nucleotide sequence: TGTGCCAGCAGTTCCCTCGGGCGGGGGGTTTACGAGCAGTACTTC. The complete variable domain, with remaining parts taken from reference TRBV28 and TRBJ2-7, reads DVKVTQSSRYLVKRTGEKVFLECVQDMDHENMFWYRQDPGLGLRLIYFSYDVKMKEKGDIPEGYSVSREKKERFSLILESASTNQTSMYLCASSSLGRGVYEQYFGPGTRLTVT.

This clone was seen more than once but under ten times. The chain links TRBV7-9 to TRBJ2-2; 9 bases match TRBD1. The V gene's germline CDR1 is SEHNR and CDR2 FQNEAQ (reference sequence). V lost 6 bases, J lost 5 bases, and 7 bases stayed unmatched. The CDR3 is 15 amino acids. CDR3 in amino acids: CASRAPGQGTGELFF. CDR3 DNA sequence: TGTGCCAGCAGAGCCCCGGGACAGGGAACCGGGGAGCTGTTTTTT.

This clone was seen only a few times. The CDR3, as DNA: TGCGCCAGCACCCCCCGGGACACCCATAACAATGAGCAGTTCTTC. Translated, it gives CASTPRDTHNNEQFF. The chain combines TRBV5-1 with TRBJ2-1; D possibly corresponds to TRBD1 (6 bases). This CDR3 is 15 amino acids long. Per the germline V gene, CDR1 is SGHRS and CDR2 is YFSETQ. Trimming removed 6 bases at V and 5 bases at J, with 18 bases between.